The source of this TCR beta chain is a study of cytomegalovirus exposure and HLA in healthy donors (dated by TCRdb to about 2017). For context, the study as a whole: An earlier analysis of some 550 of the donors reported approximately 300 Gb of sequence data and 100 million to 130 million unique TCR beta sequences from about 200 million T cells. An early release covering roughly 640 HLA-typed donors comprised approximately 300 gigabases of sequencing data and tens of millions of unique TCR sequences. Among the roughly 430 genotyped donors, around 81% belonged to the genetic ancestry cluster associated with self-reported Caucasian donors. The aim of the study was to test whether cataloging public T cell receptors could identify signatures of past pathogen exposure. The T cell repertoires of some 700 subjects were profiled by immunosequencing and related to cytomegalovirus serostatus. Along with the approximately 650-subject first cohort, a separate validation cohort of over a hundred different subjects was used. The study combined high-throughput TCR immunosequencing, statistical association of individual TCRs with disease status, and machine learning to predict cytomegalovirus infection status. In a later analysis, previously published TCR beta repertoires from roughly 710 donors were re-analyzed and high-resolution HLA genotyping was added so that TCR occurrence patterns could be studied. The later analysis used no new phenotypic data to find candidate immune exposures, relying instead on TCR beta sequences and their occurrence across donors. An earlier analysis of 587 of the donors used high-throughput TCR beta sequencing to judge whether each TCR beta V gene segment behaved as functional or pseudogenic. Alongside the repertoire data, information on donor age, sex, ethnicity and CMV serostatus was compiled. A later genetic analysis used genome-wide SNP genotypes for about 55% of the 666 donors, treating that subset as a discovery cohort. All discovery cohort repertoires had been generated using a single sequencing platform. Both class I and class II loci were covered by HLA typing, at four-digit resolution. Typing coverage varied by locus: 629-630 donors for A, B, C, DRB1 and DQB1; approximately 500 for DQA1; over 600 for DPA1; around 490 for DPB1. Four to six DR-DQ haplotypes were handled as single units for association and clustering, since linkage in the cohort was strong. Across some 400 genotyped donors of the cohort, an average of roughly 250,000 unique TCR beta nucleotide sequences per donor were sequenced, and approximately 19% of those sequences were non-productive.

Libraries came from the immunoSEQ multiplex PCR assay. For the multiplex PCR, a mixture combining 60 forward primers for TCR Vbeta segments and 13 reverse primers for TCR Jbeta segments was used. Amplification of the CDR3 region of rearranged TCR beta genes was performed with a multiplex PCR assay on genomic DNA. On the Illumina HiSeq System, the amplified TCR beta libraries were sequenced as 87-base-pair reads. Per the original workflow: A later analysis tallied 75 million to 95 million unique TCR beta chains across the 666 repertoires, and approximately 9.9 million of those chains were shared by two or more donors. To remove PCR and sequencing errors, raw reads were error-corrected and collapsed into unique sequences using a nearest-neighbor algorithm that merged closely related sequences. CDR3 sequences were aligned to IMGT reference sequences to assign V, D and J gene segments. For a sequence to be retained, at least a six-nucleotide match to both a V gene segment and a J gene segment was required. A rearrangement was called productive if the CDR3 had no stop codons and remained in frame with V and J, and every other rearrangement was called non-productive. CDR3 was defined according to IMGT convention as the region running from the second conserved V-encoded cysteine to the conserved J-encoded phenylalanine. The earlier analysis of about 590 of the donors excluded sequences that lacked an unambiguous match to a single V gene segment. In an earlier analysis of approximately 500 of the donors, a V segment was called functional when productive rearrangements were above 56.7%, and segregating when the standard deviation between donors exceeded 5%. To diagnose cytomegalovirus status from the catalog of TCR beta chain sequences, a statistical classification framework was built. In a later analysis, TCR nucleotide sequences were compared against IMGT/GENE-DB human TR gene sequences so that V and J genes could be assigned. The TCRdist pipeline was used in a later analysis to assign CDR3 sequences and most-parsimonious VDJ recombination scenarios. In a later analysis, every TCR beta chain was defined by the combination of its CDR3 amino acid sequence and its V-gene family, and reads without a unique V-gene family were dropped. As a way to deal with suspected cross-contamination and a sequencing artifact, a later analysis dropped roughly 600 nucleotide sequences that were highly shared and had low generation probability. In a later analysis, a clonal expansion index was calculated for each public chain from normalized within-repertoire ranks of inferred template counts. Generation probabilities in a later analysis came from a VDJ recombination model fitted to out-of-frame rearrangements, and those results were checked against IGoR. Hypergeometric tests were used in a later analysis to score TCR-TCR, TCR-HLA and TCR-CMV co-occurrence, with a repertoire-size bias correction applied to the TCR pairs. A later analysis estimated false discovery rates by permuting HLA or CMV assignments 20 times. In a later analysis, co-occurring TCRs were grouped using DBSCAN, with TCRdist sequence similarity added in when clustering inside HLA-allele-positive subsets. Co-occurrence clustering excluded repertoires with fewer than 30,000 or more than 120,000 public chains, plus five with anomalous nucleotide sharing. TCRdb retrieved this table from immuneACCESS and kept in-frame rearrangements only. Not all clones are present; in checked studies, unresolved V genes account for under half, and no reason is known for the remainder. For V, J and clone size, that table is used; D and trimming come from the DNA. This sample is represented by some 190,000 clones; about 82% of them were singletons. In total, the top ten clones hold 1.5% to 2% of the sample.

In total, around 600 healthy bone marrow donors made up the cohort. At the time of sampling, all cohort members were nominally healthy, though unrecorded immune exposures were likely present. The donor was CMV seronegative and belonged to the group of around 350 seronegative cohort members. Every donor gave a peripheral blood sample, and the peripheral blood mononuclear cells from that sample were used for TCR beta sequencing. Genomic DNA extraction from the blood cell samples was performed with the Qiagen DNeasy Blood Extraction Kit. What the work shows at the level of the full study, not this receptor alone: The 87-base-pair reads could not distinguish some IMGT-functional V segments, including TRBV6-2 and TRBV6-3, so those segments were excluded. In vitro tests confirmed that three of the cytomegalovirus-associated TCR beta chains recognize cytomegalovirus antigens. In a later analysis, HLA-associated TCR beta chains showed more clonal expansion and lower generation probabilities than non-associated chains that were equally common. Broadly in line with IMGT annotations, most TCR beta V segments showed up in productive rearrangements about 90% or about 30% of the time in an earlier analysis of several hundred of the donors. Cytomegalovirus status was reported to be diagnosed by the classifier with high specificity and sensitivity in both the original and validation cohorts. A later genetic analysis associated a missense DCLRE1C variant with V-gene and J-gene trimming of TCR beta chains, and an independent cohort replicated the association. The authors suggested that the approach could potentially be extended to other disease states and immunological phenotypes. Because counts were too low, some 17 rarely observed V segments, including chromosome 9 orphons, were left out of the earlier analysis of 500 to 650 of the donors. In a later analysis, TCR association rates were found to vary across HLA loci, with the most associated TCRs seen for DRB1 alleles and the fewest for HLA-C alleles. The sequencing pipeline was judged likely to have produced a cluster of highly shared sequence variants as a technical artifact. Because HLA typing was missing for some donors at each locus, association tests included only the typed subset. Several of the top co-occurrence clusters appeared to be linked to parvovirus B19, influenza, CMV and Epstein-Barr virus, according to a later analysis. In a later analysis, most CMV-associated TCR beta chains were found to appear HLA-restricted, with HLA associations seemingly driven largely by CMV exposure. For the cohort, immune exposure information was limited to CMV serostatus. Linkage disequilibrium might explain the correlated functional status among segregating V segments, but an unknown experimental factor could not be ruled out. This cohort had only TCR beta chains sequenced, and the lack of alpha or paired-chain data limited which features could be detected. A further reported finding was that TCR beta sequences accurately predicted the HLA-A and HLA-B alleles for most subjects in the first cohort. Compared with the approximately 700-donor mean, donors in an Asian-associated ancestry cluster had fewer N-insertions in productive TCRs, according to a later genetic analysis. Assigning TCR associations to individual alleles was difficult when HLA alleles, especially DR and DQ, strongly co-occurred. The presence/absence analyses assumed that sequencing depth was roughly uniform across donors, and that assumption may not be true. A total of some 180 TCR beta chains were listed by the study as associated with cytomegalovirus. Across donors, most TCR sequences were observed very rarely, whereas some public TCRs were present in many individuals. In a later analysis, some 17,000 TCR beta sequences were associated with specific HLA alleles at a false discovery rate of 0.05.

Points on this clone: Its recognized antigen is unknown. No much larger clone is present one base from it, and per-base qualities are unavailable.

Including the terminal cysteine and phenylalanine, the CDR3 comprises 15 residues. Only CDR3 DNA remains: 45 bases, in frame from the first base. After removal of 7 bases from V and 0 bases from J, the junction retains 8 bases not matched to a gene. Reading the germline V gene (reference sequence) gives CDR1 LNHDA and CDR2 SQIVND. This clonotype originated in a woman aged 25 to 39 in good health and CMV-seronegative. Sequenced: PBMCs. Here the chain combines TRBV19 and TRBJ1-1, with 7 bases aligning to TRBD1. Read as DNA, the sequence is TGTGCCAGTACCGTCTCCGGGACAGTGAACACTGAAGCTTTCTTT. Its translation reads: CASTVSGTVNTEAFF.